The text below deals with one T cell receptor beta chain. Its antigen is not identified. TCRdb called the 5' RACE reads again in MiXCR, with one record for every CDR3 protein. Of 150,000 to 200,000 distinct CDR3 sequences listed, 10% to 15% are singletons. Germline lookup yields CDR1 MNHNY and CDR2 SVGAGI (reference sequence). The CDR3 has 12 amino acids. V lost 8 bases to trimming and J lost 3 bases, with 8 bases between them. This entry is derived from a study of CD8 T cells in ankylosing spondylitis. Study results and limitations: In ankylosing spondylitis patients, matched synovial fluid reportedly showed significant enrichment of disease-linked clones. For ankylosing spondylitis blood, a TCR beta motif of 7 or 8 highly homologous variants appeared characteristic.

The TCR originated in a female donor with ankylosing spondylitis or in good health (not recorded which). V and J are TRBV6-6 and TRBJ1-5; D is undetermined. The sequenced sample consisted of blood, either unsorted or a sorted T cell fraction (not recorded which). DNA for the CDR3: TGTGCCAGCGGATCAGCCAATCAGCCCCAGCATTTT. Its protein product is CASGSANQPQHF.